These 17 T cell receptor beta chains share one sample of origin, sequenced in a study of blood T cells in healthy people across ages. PCR was performed a second time for about 6 to 12 cycles using a sample-barcoded 5' primer and a J-beta primer mix. TCRdb reprocessed the 5' RACE reads with MiXCR, giving one entry per CDR3 protein. The table includes 1.4 million to 1.5 million distinct CDR3 sequences, approximately 38% detected once. The sequenced material came from blood. These receptors were collected from a woman aged 18-29 years in good health.

This clonotype was detected a few times. The chain recombines TRBV27 with TRBJ2-7; TRBD1 is a possible D gene (5 bases). Germline V gene data show CDR1 as MNHEY and CDR2 as SMNVEV (reference sequence). This CDR3 is 16 amino acids long. With 0 bases removed from V and 2 bases from J, the gap between germline ends came to 14 bases. In nucleotides, the CDR3 is TGTGCCAGCAGTTTATCCCAGACAGTGGGGCCCTACGAGCAGTACTTC. Protein: CASSLSQTVGPYEQYF.

The CDR3 region has the DNA TGTGCCAGCAGTGAAGAGGCTAGCGGGAACGTCTACGAGCAGTACTTC. Translating gives CASSEEASGNVYEQYF. V and J are TRBV6-1 and TRBJ2-7, with TRBD2 matching over 9 bases. The J segment lost 3 bases and the V segment lost 1 base, leaving 7 bases of the junction unmatched. The length of the CDR3 is 16 residues. Germline loops: CDR1 MNHNS, CDR2 SASEGT.

The sample holds one count of this clonotype. This chain's CDR3 is CASSSQGHPEVAGELFF. DNA of the CDR3: TGCGCCAGCAGCTCCCAGGGACACCCGGAGGTGGCCGGGGAGCTGTTTTTT. The V gene is TRBV5-1, the J gene TRBJ2-2; perhaps TRBD1 as D (6 bases). Trimming pared 3 bases from V and 6 bases from J, leaving 21 bases between. The CDR3 is made up of 17 amino acids. The germline gives CDR1 SGHRS, CDR2 YFSETQ.

This clonotype was counted a few times. The chain uses TRBV20-1 and TRBJ1-5; 8 bases align to TRBD1. Germline V gives CDR1 DFQATT, CDR2 SNEGSKA (reference sequence). This CDR3 comprises 14 residues. Trimming at V came to 6 bases and at J to 7 bases, leaving 11 bases not matched to a gene. The CDR3 DNA reads as TGCAGTGCCACCCCCGGGACAGGAGGGCAGCCCCAGCATTTT. Translated: CSATPGTGGQPQHF.

The chain carries TRBV20-1 and TRBJ1-5; 8 bases match TRBD1. Germline CDR1 and CDR2: DFQATT and SNEGSKA (reference sequence). V shed 2 bases, J shed 2 bases, and the junction held 5 bases outside the gene matches. CDR3 size: 15 residues. For the CDR3, the DNA is TGCAGTGCTAGAAGCAGGGGGCGAGGCAATCAGCCCCAGCATTTT. This codes for CSARSRGRGNQPQHF.

Note on this clonotype: Compared with germline, one end of the junction differs, possibly owing to a read error. This chain connects TRBV5-5 to TRBJ2-7; D is unclear. The germline CDR1 and CDR2 sequences are SGHKS and YYEKEE (reference sequence). The CDR3 covers 15 residues. Here the CDR3 DNA reads TGTGCCAGCTCCCCCTTAAGTCGAAGCTCCTGCGAGCAGTACTTC. Protein sequence: CASSPLSRSSCEQYF.

This chain connects TRBV20-1 to TRBJ1-1, with 7 bases fitting TRBD1. The CDR3 has 15 amino acids. J was trimmed by 5 bases and V by 0 bases; bases with no gene match: 9. Per the germline V gene, CDR1 is DFQATT and CDR2 is SNEGSKA (reference sequence). The chain's CDR3 is CSARDGGGVGTEAFF. CDR3 bases: TGCAGTGCTAGAGATGGAGGGGGCGTGGGGACTGAAGCTTTCTTT.

J is TRBJ1-2 and V is TRBV6-5, with 8 bases lining up with TRBD1. CDR3 length: 15 amino acids. CDR1 is MNHEY, CDR2 SVGAGI, per germline. J was trimmed by 4 bases and V by 0 bases; bases with no gene match: 4. Here the CDR3 DNA reads TGTGCCAGCAGTTACTCGCAACAGGGGGGCTATGGCTACACCTTC. Protein product: CASSYSQQGGYGYTF.

This chain joins TRBV9 and TRBJ2-2; the match to TRBD1 covers 10 bases. The CDR3 has 15 residues. The V segment lost 4 bases and the J segment 5 bases; nucleotides outside the gene matches: 5. Germline CDR1 SGDLS, CDR2 YYNGEE. In DNA, the CDR3 is TGTGCCAGCAGCCACAGGGGACAGGGGACCGGGGAGCTGTTTTTT. Amino acid sequence: CASSHRGQGTGELFF.

J is TRBJ2-7 and V is TRBV2, with D unclear. CDR1 SNHLY and CDR2 FYNNEI come from the germline V gene. This CDR3 spans 16 amino acids. V was shortened by 0 bases and J by 2 bases, with 14 bases between the two germline ends. The CDR3 loop reads CASSEAIWKGTYEQYF. DNA of the CDR3: TGTGCCAGCAGTGAAGCCATCTGGAAAGGGACCTACGAGCAGTACTTC.

The chain is built from TRBV4-1 and TRBJ1-6, with 11 positions matching TRBD1. With 3 bases clipped from V and 10 bases from J, the junction kept 5 bases outside the gene matches. CDR1 MGHRA and CDR2 YSYEKL come from the germline V gene. The CDR3 covers 15 residues. The DNA for the CDR3 is TGCGCCAGCAGCCACGCCGGGACAGGGGGGTCACCCCTCCACTTT. Translating it yields CASSHAGTGGSPLHF.

The table lists this clonotype with a few counts. This chain connects TRBV2 to TRBJ2-7, with 8 bases matching TRBD1. This CDR3 region has 11 residues. Looked up from germline, CDR1 is SNHLY and CDR2 is FYNNEI. V was pared by 10 bases and J by 5 bases, with 4 bases of the junction left unmatched. CDR3 coding DNA: TGTGCCACAGGGGGCGAAAACGAGCAGTACTTC. Translated: CATGGENEQYF.

This clonotype was seen only once. The chain uses TRBV29-1 and TRBJ2-4; 10 bases line up with TRBD1. The J call may be in error: the DNA end matches TRBJ2-7 better. This CDR3 has 15 residues. Germline CDR1 reads SQVTM; CDR2 reads ANQGSEA. This CDR3 is CSVERTGTGAYEQYF. CDR3 DNA: TGCAGCGTCGAACGTACCGGGACAGGGGCCTACGAGCAGTACTTC.

This clonotype was found once. The gene calls are TRBV5-1 and TRBJ2-7; either TRBD1 or TRBD2 may fit D (5 bases each). This CDR3 comprises 14 residues. The germline CDR1 and CDR2 sequences are SGHRS and YFSETQ. Between the trimmed V and J ends, which lost 4 bases and 7 bases, there was a span of 18 bases. CDR3 nucleotides: TGCGCCAGCAGCACGACAGCGTCTAGCAATGAGCAGTACTTC. This translates into CASSTTASSNEQYF.

The CDR3 nucleotides read TGTGCCATCAGTGAGCCCCCGGGACTAGCGGCCTGGGGTAATACGCAGTATTTT. The encoded protein is CAISEPPGLAAWGNTQYF. The chain joins TRBV10-3 to TRBJ2-3, with TRBD2 matching over 11 bases. The V gene's germline CDR1 is ENHRY and CDR2 SYGVKD. J gave up 7 bases and V 2 bases, and 14 bases lay outside the gene matches. This CDR3 is built from 18 residues.

This clonotype occurred once. The V call is TRBV6-5, the J call TRBJ2-4; the D gene could be TRBD1 or TRBD2 (5 bases each). The J call may be incorrect, as the DNA end agrees better with TRBJ2-7. This CDR3 is 14 amino acids long. CDR1 is MNHEY and CDR2 is SVGAGI in the germline V gene. In DNA form, the CDR3 reads TGTGCCAGCAGTTACTCACGGGGCAGAGACGAGCAGTACTTC. Protein product: CASSYSRGRDEQYF.

The genes are TRBV5-6 and TRBJ2-1, with 8 bases lining up with TRBD2. The V gene's germline CDR1 is SGHDT and CDR2 YYEEEE. The ends lost 4 bases at V and 5 bases at J; junction bases unmatched: 5. The CDR3 has 14 amino acids. The CDR3 DNA reads as TGTGCCAGCAGCGGAGGACTAGCAAACAATGAGCAGTTCTTC. It is translated as CASSGGLANNEQFF.